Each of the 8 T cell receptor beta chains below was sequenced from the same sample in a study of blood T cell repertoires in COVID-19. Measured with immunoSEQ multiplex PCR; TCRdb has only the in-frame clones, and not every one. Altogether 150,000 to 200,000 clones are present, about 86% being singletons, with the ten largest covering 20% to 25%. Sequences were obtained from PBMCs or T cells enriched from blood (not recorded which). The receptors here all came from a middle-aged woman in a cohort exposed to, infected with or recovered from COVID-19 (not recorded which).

The CDR3 bases are TGTGCCAGCAGCCCCTACCCGGGACTAGCGGGAGTAGTGACCGGGGAGCTGTTTTTT. This encodes CASSPYPGLAGVVTGELFF. The chain couples TRBV7-2 to TRBJ2-2, with 14 bases fitting TRBD2. In germline, CDR1 is SGHTA, CDR2 FQGNSA. The CDR3 loop spans 19 amino acids. V shed 5 bases, J shed 5 bases, and the junction held 13 bases outside the gene matches.

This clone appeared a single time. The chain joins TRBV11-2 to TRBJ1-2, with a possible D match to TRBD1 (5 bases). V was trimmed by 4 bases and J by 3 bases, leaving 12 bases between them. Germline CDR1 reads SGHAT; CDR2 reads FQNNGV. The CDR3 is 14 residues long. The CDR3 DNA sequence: TGTGCCAGCAGCTCCCCTTTAGGGGACTATGGCTACACCTTC. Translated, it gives CASSSPLGDYGYTF. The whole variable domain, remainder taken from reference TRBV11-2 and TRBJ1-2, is EAGVAQSPRYKIIEKRQSVAFWCNPISGHATLYWYQQILGQGPKLLIQFQNNGVVDDSQLPKDRFSAERLKGVDSTLKIQPAKLEDSAVYLCASSSPLGDYGYTFGSGTRLTVV.

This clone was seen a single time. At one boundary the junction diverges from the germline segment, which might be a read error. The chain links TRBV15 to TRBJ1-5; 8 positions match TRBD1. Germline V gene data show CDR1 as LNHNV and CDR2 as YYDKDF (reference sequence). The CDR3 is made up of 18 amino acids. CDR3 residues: CATSRLTGQADSNQPQHF. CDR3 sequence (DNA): TGTGCTACCAGCAGACTGACGGGACAGGCGGATAGCAATCAGCCCCAGCATTTT.

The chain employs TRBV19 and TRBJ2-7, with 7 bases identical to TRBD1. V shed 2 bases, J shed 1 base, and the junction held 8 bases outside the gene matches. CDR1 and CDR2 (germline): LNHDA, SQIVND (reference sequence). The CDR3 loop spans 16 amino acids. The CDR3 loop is CASSIKTGLGSYEQYF. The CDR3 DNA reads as TGTGCCAGTAGTATAAAGACAGGGTTAGGTTCCTACGAGCAGTACTTC.

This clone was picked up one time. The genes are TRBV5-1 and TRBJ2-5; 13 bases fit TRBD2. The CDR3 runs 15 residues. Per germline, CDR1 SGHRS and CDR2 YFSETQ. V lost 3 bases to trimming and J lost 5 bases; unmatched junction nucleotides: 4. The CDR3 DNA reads TGCGCCAGCAGCTCACTGACTAGCGGGAGGGAGACCCAGTACTTC. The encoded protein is CASSSLTSGRETQYF.

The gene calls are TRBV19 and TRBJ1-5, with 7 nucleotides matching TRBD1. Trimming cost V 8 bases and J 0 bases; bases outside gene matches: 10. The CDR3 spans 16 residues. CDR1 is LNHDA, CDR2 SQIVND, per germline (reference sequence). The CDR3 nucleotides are TGTGCCAGTGCCGAATCCGGGACAGCTAGCAATCAGCCCCAGCATTTT. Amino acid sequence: CASAESGTASNQPQHF.

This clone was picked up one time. This CDR3 reads CASSFEGAGSLYANVLTF. The CDR3, as DNA: TGTGCCAGCAGTTTTGAGGGAGCTGGCTCGCTGTATGCCAACGTCCTGACTTTC. The chain is built from TRBV27 and TRBJ2-6, with D maybe TRBD2 (5 bases). CDR3 size: 18 residues. In germline, CDR1 is MNHEY, CDR2 SMNVEV (reference sequence). Trimming shortened V by 3 bases and J by 7 bases, and 22 bases separated the two germline ends.

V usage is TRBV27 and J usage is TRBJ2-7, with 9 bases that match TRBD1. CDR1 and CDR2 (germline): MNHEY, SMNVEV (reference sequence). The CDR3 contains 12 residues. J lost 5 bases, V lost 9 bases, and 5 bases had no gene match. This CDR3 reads CASKQGAHEQYF. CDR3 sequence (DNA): TGTGCCAGTAAACAGGGGGCCCACGAGCAGTACTTC.